Sequencing of this TCR beta chain was carried out in a study of CD8+CD57+ T cells in acquired aplastic anemia. Sequencing was done on patients that had shown CD8+CD57+ cell expansion by flow cytometry. The CDR3 extends over 15 amino acids. The germline V and J ends were trimmed by 4 bases and 0 bases, with 12 bases remaining between them. Germline values: CDR1 SGHNT, CDR2 YYREEE (reference sequence). The template for TCR beta VDJ and CDR3 sequence profiling was genomic DNA. TCRdb re-derived calls from the reads in MiXCR, one entry per CDR3 protein. Found here are hundreds of thousands of distinct CDR3 sequences, less than 85% of them singletons; the top ten hold 40% to 55%.

This chain connects TRBV5-4 to TRBJ2-3; D might be TRBD2 (5 bases). The clonotype comes from a human donor with aplastic anemia. Sequenced material: sorted CD4+, CD8+, or CD8+CD57+ T cells (not recorded which) from PBMCs. CDR3 sequence: CASSVANQSTDTQYF. CDR3 sequence (DNA): TGTGCCAGCAGCGTAGCGAACCAGAGCACAGATACGCAGTATTTT. Full variable domain (rest looked up from reference TRBV5-4 and TRBJ2-3): ETGVTQSPTHLIKTRGQQVTLRCSSQSGHNTVSWYQQALGQGPQFIFQYYREEENGRGNFPPRFSGLQFPNYSSELNVNALELDDSALYLCASSVANQSTDTQYFGPGTRLTVL.